The present T cell receptor beta chain was sequenced within a study of OX40 agonist ivuxolimab in advanced cancers. Study background: It was ivuxolimab, an agonistic anti-OX40 (CD134) antibody, that patients were treated with.

Broader study findings: Dose levels from 0.1 to 3.0 mg/kg saw CD4+ and CD8+ blood T cells expand clonally by week 6.

Libraries were prepared by immunoSEQ multiplex PCR; TCRdb keeps only in-frame clonotypes and omits some of them. This sample has approximately 100,000 clones, with around 88% found just once. Points on this clone: Antigen unknown.

The CDR3 totals 15 residues. Germline CDR1 is SGHTA and CDR2 is FQGNSA. J gave up 4 bases and V 5 bases, and 10 bases lay outside the gene matches. This material consisted of CD4+ or CD8+ T cells sorted from blood, taken in a trial of the OX40 agonist ivuxolimab. This TCR came from an adult with an advanced solid tumor such as melanoma, head and neck, liver or kidney cancer. This rearrangement joins TRBV7-2 to TRBJ1-2; 7 bases are shared with TRBD1. DNA for the CDR3: TGTGCCAGCAGCCGGGACAGCACCCTAGTCTATGGCTACACCTTC. Translated: CASSRDSTLVYGYTF.